This paragraph covers one TCR beta chain sequence. Its antigen is undetermined. V lost 7 bases and J lost 6; bases outside the gene matches: 2. This CDR3 spans 10 amino acids. CDR1 and CDR2 from the germline V gene are SQVTM and ANQGSEA. The data originate from a study of cytomegalovirus exposure and HLA in healthy donors. In the PCR, 60 Vbeta and 13 Jbeta primers were used. Sequenced by immunoSEQ multiplex PCR; TCRdb stores in-frame clones only, minus some. The sample has 30,000 to 45,000 clones, roughly 79% seen once. Broader study findings: Later analysis identified 17,000 or so TCR beta sequences associated with HLA alleles, using a false discovery rate threshold of 0.05. Fewer N-insertions (relative to the roughly 660-donor mean) were reportedly seen in an Asian-associated ancestry cluster in a later analysis. Follow-up analysis seemed to connect common viral pathogens with several of the most significant clusters identified. Both high specificity and high sensitivity reportedly marked the classifier's diagnosis of cytomegalovirus status.

This sequence was found in a woman aged 40 to 50 in good health and CMV-seronegative. The rearrangement links TRBV29-1 to TRBJ1-2, with TRBD1 matching 7 bases. The sequencing input was PBMCs. CDR3 DNA: TGCAGCGCTGGACAGGATGGCTACACCTTC. It yields the protein CSAGQDGYTF.